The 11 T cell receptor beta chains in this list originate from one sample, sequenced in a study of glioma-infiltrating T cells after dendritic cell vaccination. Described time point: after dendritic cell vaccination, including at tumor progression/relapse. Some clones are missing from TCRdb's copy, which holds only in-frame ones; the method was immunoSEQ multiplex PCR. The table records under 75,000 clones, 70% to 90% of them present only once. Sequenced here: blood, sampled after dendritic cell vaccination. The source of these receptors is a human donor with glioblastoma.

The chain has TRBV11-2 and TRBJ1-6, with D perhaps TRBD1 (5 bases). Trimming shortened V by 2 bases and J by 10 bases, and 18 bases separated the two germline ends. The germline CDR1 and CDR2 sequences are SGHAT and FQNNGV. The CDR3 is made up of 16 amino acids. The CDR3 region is CASSLISGVGGSPLHF. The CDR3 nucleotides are TGTGCCAGCAGCTTAATTTCGGGCGTGGGGGGATCACCCCTCCACTTT.

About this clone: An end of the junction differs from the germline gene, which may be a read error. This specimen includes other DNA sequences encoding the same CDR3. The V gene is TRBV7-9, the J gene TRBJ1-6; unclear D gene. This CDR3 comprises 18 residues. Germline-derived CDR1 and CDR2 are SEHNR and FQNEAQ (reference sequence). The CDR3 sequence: CASSPLSGRSSYNSPLHF. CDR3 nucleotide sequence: TGTGCCAGCAGCCCCCTTTCGGGTCGGAGCTCCTATAATTCCCCCCTCCACTTT.

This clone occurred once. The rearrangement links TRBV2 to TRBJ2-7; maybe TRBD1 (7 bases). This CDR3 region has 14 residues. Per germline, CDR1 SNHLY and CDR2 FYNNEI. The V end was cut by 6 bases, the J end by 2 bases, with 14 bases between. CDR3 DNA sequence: TGTGCCAGCAGAATCCAGGGGGGCCCCTACGAGCAGTACTTC. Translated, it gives CASRIQGGPYEQYF. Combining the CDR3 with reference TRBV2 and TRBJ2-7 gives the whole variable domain EPEVTQTPSHQVTQMGQEVILRCVPISNHLYFYWYRQILGQKVEFLVSFYNNEISEKSEIFDDQFSVERPDGSNFTLKIRSTKLEDSAMYFCASRIQGGPYEQYFGPGTRLTVT.

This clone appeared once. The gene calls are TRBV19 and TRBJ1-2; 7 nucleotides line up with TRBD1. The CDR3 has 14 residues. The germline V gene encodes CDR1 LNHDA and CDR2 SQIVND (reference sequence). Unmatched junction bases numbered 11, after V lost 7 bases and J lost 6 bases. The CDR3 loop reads CASTAGGLHNGYTF. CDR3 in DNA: TGTGCCAGTACCGCAGGGGGTCTCCACAATGGCTACACCTTC.

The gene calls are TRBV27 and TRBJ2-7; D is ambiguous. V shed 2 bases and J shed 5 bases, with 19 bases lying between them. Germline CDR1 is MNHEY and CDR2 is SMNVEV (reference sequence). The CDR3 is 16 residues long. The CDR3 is CASSLEAVPRGNEQYF. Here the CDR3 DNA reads TGTGCCAGCAGTTTAGAGGCAGTACCCCGAGGAAACGAGCAGTACTTC.

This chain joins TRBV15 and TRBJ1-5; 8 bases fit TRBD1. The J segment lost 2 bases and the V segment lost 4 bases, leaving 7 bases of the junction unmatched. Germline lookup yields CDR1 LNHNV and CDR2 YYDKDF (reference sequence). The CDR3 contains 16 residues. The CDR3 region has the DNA TGTGCCACCAGCACCGGAATGACAGGGGGCAATCAGCCCCAGCATTTT. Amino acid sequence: CATSTGMTGGNQPQHF.

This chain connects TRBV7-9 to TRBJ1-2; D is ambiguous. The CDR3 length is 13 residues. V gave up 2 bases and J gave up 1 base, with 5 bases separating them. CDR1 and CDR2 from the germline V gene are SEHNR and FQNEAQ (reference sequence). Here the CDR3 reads CASSLRDNYGYTF. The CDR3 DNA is TGTGCCAGCAGCTTACGAGATAACTATGGCTACACCTTC.

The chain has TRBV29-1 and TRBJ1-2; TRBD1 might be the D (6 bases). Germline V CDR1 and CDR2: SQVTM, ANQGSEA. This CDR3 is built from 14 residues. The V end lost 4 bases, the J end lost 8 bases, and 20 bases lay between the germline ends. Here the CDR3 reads CSVVRTVRFDGYTF. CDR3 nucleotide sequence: TGCAGCGTTGTAAGGACAGTTAGGTTCGACGGCTACACCTTC. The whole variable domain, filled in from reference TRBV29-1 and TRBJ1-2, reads SAVISQKPSRDICQRGTSLTIQCQVDSQVTMMFWYRQQPGQSLTLIATANQGSEATYESGFVIDKFPISRPNLTFSTLTVSNMSPEDSSIYLCSVVRTVRFDGYTFGSGTRLTVV.

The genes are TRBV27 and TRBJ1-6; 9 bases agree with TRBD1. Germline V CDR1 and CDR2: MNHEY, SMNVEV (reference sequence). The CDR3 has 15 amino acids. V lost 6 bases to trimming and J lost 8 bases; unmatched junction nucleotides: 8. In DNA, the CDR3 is TGTGCCAGCAGCCCAGAAACAGGGGGCTATTCACCCCTCCACTTT. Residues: CASSPETGGYSPLHF.

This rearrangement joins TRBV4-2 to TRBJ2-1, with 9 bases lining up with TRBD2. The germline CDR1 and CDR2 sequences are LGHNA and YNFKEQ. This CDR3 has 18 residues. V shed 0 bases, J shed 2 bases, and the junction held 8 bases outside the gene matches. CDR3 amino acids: CASSQDIGASGAYNEQFF. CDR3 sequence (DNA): TGTGCCAGCAGCCAAGACATCGGGGCTAGCGGGGCCTACAATGAGCAGTTCTTC.

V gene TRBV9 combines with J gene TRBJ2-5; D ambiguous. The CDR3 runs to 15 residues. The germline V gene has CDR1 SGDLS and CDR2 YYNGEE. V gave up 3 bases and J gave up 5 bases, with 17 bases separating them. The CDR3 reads CASSARGVIMETQYF. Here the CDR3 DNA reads TGTGCCAGCAGCGCCCGCGGCGTTATCATGGAGACCCAGTACTTC.